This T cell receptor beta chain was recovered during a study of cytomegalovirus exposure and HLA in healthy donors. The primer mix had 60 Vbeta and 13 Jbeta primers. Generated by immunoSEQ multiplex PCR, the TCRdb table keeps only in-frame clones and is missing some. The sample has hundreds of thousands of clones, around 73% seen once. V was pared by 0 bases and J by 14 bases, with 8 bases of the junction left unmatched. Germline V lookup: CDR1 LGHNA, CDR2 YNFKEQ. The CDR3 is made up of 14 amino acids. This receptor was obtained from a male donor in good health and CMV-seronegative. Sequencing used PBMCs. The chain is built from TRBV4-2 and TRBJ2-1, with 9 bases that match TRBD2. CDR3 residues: CASSQEASGKGEFF. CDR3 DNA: TGTGCCAGCAGCCAAGAGGCTAGCGGGAAGGGGGAGTTCTTC.